Listed here are 24 T cell receptor beta chains from one sample, sequenced in a study of cytomegalovirus exposure and HLA in healthy donors. The PCR had 60 Vbeta and 13 Jbeta primers. TCRdb keeps only in-frame clones here, not all; method: immunoSEQ multiplex PCR. The table shows about 160,000 clones, with about 80% occurring only once. Input material: PBMCs. The receptors here all came from a woman in her thirties or forties in good health and CMV-seronegative.

The V and J genes are TRBV30 and TRBJ1-4, with a tentative D call TRBD1 (5 bases). V lost 4 bases and J lost 5, with 11 bases in between. Per germline, CDR1 GTSNPN and CDR2 SVGIG (reference sequence). The CDR3 has 13 residues. CDR3 DNA sequence: TGTGCCTGGAACGGGGGTAGGAATGAAAAACTGTTTTTT. It codes for CAWNGGRNEKLFF.

The rearrangement uses TRBV18 and TRBJ2-5, with D perhaps matching TRBD2 (6 bases). Trimming shortened V by 4 bases and J by 2 bases, and 11 bases separated the two germline ends. CDR1 is KGHSH, CDR2 LQKENI, per germline. CDR3 size: 14 residues. CDR3: CASSRSGGQETQYF. The DNA for the CDR3 is TGTGCCAGCTCACGAAGTGGGGGGCAAGAGACCCAGTACTTC.

The rearrangement uses TRBV27 and TRBJ2-7, with D maybe TRBD2 (5 bases). The V gene's germline CDR1 is MNHEY and CDR2 SMNVEV (reference sequence). V was trimmed by 4 bases and J by 5 bases, leaving 15 bases between them. There are 14 residues in the CDR3. CDR3 region: CASSSGLTFNEQYF. CDR3 bases: TGTGCCAGCAGTTCCGGACTGACGTTTAACGAGCAGTACTTC.

This clone showed up just a few times. For the CDR3, the DNA is TGTGCCATCAGTGTCGGGGGAGGGGAGACCCAGTACTTC. This gives the protein CAISVGGGETQYF. The V gene is TRBV10-3, the J gene TRBJ2-5; 7 nucleotides line up with TRBD2. V lost 4 bases and J lost 5; bases outside the gene matches: 4. This CDR3 region has 13 residues. Looked up from germline, CDR1 is ENHRY and CDR2 is SYGVKD.

This chain connects TRBV7-9 to TRBJ2-5, with D perhaps TRBD2 (5 bases). The V and J ends lost 1 base and 13 bases respectively, with 13 bases between them. The CDR3 loop spans 12 amino acids. Germline CDR1 is SEHNR and CDR2 is FQNEAQ (reference sequence). The chain's CDR3 is CASSLVGPEGYF. Here the CDR3 DNA reads TGTGCCAGCAGCTTAGTAGGCCCTGAGGGGTACTTC. Complete variable domain (other parts from reference TRBV7-9 and TRBJ2-5): DTGVSQNPRHKITKRGQNVTFRCDPISEHNRLYWYRQTLGQGPEFLTYFQNEAQLEKSRLLSDRFSAERPKGSFSTLEIQRTEQGDSAMYLCASSLVGPEGYFGPGTRLLVL.

The chain joins TRBV6-4 to TRBJ2-3; 10 nucleotides match TRBD2. J gave up 4 bases and V 0 bases, and 1 base lay outside the gene matches. The CDR3 extends over 15 amino acids. CDR1 is MRHNA, CDR2 SNTAGT, per germline. The DNA of the CDR3 is TGTGCCAGCAGTGACTCAGCGGGAGGGCCAGATACGCAGTATTTT. The encoded protein is CASSDSAGGPDTQYF.

The chain is built from TRBV28 and TRBJ2-7; maybe TRBD1 (7 bases). In germline, CDR1 is MDHEN, CDR2 SYDVKM. V was shortened by 2 bases and J by 6 bases, with 11 bases between the two germline ends. The CDR3 length is 13 residues. This CDR3 is CASSLVRGVEQYF. DNA of the CDR3: TGTGCCAGCAGTTTAGTCAGGGGGGTCGAGCAGTACTTC.

V and J are TRBV11-3 and TRBJ1-5; D is unclear. The CDR3 sequence is 13 residues long. Germline CDR1 reads SGHNT; CDR2 reads YENEEA. V lost 0 bases to trimming and J lost 10 bases, with 10 bases between them. CDR3 in amino acids: CASSLDSGRPQHF. For the CDR3, the DNA is TGTGCCAGCAGCTTAGACTCTGGTAGACCCCAGCATTTT.

This clone was detected once. The chain couples TRBV6-1 to TRBJ1-1; D uncertain. Trimming removed 1 base at V and 0 bases at J, with 6 bases between. The CDR3 is 14 amino acids. CDR1 MNHNS and CDR2 SASEGT come from the germline V gene. CDR3 sequence reads: CASSEGEVNTEAFF. The CDR3, as DNA: TGTGCCAGCAGTGAAGGGGAGGTGAACACTGAAGCTTTCTTT.

This clone turned up a few times. This chain connects TRBV30 to TRBJ2-1; D is unclear. The CDR3 covers 12 residues. V was trimmed by 1 base and J by 9 bases, leaving 10 bases between them. Germline V gives CDR1 GTSNPN, CDR2 SVGIG (reference sequence). CDR3 residues: CAWSGSRSEQFF. The CDR3 nucleotides are TGTGCCTGGAGTGGGAGCAGAAGTGAGCAGTTCTTC.

This rearrangement joins TRBV19 to TRBJ1-4; TRBD1 matches at 8 bases. This CDR3 is 14 amino acids long. The germline V gene encodes CDR1 LNHDA and CDR2 SQIVND (reference sequence). J gave up 8 bases and V 2 bases, and 4 bases lay outside the gene matches. The CDR3 loop reads CASSIQGAKEKLFF. The CDR3 DNA follows: TGTGCCAGTAGTATACAGGGGGCAAAAGAAAAACTGTTTTTT.

This clone showed up just once. The chain combines TRBV19 with TRBJ1-5; no clear D gene. Deletions cut 4 bases from V and 1 base from J, with 17 bases between. The CDR3 has 17 residues. Germline V lookup: CDR1 LNHDA, CDR2 SQIVND (reference sequence). The CDR3 is CASSTMGSLMSNQPQHF. CDR3 DNA sequence: TGTGCCAGTAGTACGATGGGGAGTCTTATGAGCAATCAGCCCCAGCATTTT.

V and J are TRBV7-2 and TRBJ2-2, with 7 bases aligning to TRBD2. The V gene end was trimmed by 7 bases and the J gene end by 4 bases; junction bases not matched to a gene: 12. Germline loops: CDR1 SGHTA, CDR2 FQGNSA. CDR3 length equals 16 residues. The CDR3, as DNA: TGTGCCAGCACCCTAAGCGAGCGGGGCGGCACCGGGGAGCTGTTTTTT. Translation gives CASTLSERGGTGELFF.

The rearrangement uses TRBV5-6 and TRBJ1-2; TRBD1 matches at 9 bases. Germline V gene lookup returns CDR1 SGHDT and CDR2 YYEEEE. The V and J ends lost 5 bases and 8 bases, in that order; junction bases with no gene match: 16. The CDR3 sequence is 16 residues long. The CDR3 DNA reads as TGTGCCAGCAGTTACGATCCCGGGACAGGGACCCAGGGCTACACCTTC. Protein product: CASSYDPGTGTQGYTF.

This clone was counted between two and nine times. This sequence joins TRBV11-3 and TRBJ2-1, with 8 bases matching TRBD1. The CDR3 has 15 residues. The ends lost 0 bases at V and 6 bases at J; junction bases unmatched: 4. Germline V lookup: CDR1 SGHNT, CDR2 YENEEA. CDR3 sequence (DNA): TGTGCCAGCAGCTTAGACTCCGACAGGGGCAATGAGCAGTTCTTC. Protein sequence: CASSLDSDRGNEQFF.

This clone occurred once. V usage is TRBV4-1 and J usage is TRBJ2-7; D perhaps matches TRBD1 (5 bases). The germline V and J ends were trimmed by 0 bases and 2 bases, with 14 bases remaining between them. The CDR3 spans 16 residues. The V gene's germline CDR1 is MGHRA and CDR2 YSYEKL. The CDR3 region has the DNA TGCGCCAGCAGCCAAGATTTGACAGCGCTGACCTACGAGCAGTACTTC. Its protein is CASSQDLTALTYEQYF.

The V call is TRBV7-9, the J call TRBJ1-3; 8 nucleotides align to TRBD1. The CDR3 extends over 14 amino acids. Per the germline V gene, CDR1 is SEHNR and CDR2 is FQNEAQ (reference sequence). V trimming: 5 bases; J trimming: 8 bases; junction bases outside the gene matches: 8. The CDR3: CASSPPDREDTIYF. CDR3 nucleotides: TGTGCCAGCAGCCCTCCGGACAGGGAGGACACCATATATTTT.

The rearrangement uses TRBV2 and TRBJ1-1, with D possibly TRBD1 on 6 matching bases. With 4 bases removed from V and 1 base from J, the gap between germline ends came to 16 bases. The germline gives CDR1 SNHLY, CDR2 FYNNEI. The CDR3 contains 16 residues. Here the CDR3 reads CASSGGLGGPNTEAFF. In DNA form, the CDR3 reads TGTGCCAGCAGTGGAGGCTTGGGGGGGCCGAACACTGAAGCTTTCTTT. Filled out from reference TRBV2 and TRBJ1-1, the complete variable domain reads EPEVTQTPSHQVTQMGQEVILRCVPISNHLYFYWYRQILGQKVEFLVSFYNNEISEKSEIFDDQFSVERPDGSNFTLKIRSTKLEDSAMYFCASSGGLGGPNTEAFFGQGTRLTVV.

V gene TRBV2 combines with J gene TRBJ1-5; 7 bases are a match to TRBD1. Germline V gives CDR1 SNHLY, CDR2 FYNNEI. J lost 4 bases, V lost 7 bases, and 4 bases had no gene match. The CDR3 covers 13 residues. The CDR3: CASKGTDNQPQHF. The CDR3 bases are TGTGCCAGCAAGGGGACAGATAATCAGCCCCAGCATTTT.

This sequence joins TRBV4-1 and TRBJ1-1, with D possibly matching TRBD1 (5 bases). V was cut by 4 bases and J by 7 bases, with 13 bases left in between. The CDR3 consists of 13 residues. From germline, CDR1 is MGHRA and CDR2 YSYEKL. The CDR3 coding sequence is TGCGCCAGCAGCCCTGGGAGGGACCTTGAAGCTTTCTTT. This gives the protein CASSPGRDLEAFF.

This clone has a handful of counts. J is TRBJ1-3 and V is TRBV19; TRBD1 is a possible D gene (6 bases). The CDR3 extends over 14 amino acids. CDR1 is LNHDA and CDR2 is SQIVND in the germline V gene (reference sequence). V dropped 6 bases and J dropped 4 bases, with 13 bases sitting between them. The CDR3: CASSRQAPGNTIYF. Written as DNA, the CDR3 is TGTGCCAGTAGCCGACAGGCTCCAGGAAACACCATATATTTT. The full variable domain, in which reference TRBV19 and TRBJ1-3 provide the parts outside the CDR3, is DGGITQSPKYLFRKEGQNVTLSCEQNLNHDAMYWYRQDPGQGLRLIYYSQIVNDFQKGDIAEGYSVSREKKESFPLTVTSAQKNPTAFYLCASSRQAPGNTIYFGEGSWLTVV.

V is TRBV6-1 and J is TRBJ2-5; 8 bases align to TRBD1. V lost 6 bases, J lost 5 bases, and 5 bases stayed unmatched. There are 13 residues in the CDR3. The germline V gene encodes CDR1 MNHNS and CDR2 SASEGT. CDR3 loop: CASSGQGRETQYF. The CDR3 DNA is TGTGCCAGCAGCGGACAGGGCCGGGAGACCCAGTACTTC.

The chain uses TRBV30 and TRBJ1-4, with D perhaps TRBD1 (5 bases). Germline V gene data show CDR1 as GTSNPN and CDR2 as SVGIG (reference sequence). This CDR3 spans 16 amino acids. The V end was cut by 2 bases, the J end by 8 bases, with 21 bases between. CDR3 in DNA: TGTGCCTGGAGTCGGTATCCAGGGAGGGGTAGGGAAAAACTGTTTTTT. It is translated as CAWSRYPGRGREKLFF.

The genes are TRBV27 and TRBJ1-2; TRBD1 agrees at 8 bases. The CDR3 runs to 13 residues. J was trimmed by 6 bases and V by 6 bases; bases with no gene match: 6. Germline CDR1 and CDR2: MNHEY and SMNVEV (reference sequence). CDR3 bases: TGTGCCAGCAGCCGCGGACAGGGACATGGCTACACCTTC. Translating gives CASSRGQGHGYTF.